This T cell receptor (beta chain) was identified during a study of blood T cell repertoires in COVID-19. Looking at the study overall: COVID-19 samples collected from the United States, Italy and Spain covered acute and convalescent phases. PBMCs, B-cell-depleted T cells, or T cells were the source of the cDNA or gDNA that made up the material.

As processed by the authors: Amplification of reference gene primers provided the estimated nucleated cell counts. Profiled with immunoSEQ multiplex PCR; TCRdb holds only in-frame clones, not every one. V and J calls and clone size come straight from that table; D and trimming were deduced from the DNA. The table has about 190,000 clones, roughly 80% seen once. The trim removed 0 bases at V and 1 base at J, leaving 5 bases unmatched. Germline V gene lookup returns CDR1 SGDLS and CDR2 YYNGEE. The CDR3 extends over 16 amino acids. The chain combines TRBV9 with TRBJ2-5; 8 bases fit TRBD2. This receptor was obtained from a man aged 55 to 69 with active or convalescent COVID-19. The sample was peripheral blood. This chain's CDR3 is CASSVGEREFQETQYF. The DNA of the CDR3 is TGTGCCAGCAGCGTAGGAGAGCGGGAGTTCCAAGAGACCCAGTACTTC.